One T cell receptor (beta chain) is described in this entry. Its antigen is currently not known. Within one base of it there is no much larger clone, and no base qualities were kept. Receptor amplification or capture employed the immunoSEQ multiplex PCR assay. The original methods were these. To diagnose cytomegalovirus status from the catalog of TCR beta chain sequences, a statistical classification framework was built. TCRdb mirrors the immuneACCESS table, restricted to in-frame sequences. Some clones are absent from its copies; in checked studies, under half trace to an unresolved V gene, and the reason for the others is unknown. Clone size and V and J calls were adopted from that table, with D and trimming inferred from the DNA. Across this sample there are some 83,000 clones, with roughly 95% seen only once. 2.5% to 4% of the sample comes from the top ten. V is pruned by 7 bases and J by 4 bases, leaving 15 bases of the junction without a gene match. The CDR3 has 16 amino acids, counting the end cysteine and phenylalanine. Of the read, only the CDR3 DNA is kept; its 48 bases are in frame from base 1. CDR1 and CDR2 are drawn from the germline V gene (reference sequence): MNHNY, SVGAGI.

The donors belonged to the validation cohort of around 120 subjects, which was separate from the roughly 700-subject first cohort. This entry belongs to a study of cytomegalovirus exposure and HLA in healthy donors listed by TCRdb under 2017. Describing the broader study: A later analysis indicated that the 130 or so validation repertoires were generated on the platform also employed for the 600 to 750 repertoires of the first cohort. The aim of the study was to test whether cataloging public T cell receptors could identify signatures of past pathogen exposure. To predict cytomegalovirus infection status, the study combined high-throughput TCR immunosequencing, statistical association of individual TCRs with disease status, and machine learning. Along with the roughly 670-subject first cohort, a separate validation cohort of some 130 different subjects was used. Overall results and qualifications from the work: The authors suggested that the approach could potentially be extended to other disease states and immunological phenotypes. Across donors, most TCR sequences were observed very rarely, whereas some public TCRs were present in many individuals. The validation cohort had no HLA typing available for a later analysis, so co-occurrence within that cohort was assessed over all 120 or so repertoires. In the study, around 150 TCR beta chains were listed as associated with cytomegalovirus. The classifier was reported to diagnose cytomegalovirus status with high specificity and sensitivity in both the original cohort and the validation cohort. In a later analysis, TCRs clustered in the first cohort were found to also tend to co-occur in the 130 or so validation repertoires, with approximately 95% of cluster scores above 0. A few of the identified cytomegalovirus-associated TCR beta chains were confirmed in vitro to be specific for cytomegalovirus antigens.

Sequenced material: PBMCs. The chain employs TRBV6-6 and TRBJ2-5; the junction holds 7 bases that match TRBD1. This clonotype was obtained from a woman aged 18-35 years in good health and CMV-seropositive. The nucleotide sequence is TGTGCCAGCACCAAACGGGAAGTTAGGGGGCGAGAGACCCAGTACTTC. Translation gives CASTKREVRGRETQYF.